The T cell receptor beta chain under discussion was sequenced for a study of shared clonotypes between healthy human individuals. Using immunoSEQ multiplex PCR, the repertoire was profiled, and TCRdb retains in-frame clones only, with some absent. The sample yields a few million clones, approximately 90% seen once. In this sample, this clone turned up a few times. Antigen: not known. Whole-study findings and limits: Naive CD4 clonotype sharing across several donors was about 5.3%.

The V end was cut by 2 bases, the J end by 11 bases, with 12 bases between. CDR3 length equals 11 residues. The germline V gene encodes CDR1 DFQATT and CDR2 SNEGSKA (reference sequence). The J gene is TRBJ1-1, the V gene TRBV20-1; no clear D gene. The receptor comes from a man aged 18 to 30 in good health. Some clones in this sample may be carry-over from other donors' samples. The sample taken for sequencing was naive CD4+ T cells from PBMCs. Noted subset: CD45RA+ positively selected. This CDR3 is CSARSGVGAFF. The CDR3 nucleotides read TGCAGTGCTAGATCTGGGGTTGGGGCTTTCTTT.